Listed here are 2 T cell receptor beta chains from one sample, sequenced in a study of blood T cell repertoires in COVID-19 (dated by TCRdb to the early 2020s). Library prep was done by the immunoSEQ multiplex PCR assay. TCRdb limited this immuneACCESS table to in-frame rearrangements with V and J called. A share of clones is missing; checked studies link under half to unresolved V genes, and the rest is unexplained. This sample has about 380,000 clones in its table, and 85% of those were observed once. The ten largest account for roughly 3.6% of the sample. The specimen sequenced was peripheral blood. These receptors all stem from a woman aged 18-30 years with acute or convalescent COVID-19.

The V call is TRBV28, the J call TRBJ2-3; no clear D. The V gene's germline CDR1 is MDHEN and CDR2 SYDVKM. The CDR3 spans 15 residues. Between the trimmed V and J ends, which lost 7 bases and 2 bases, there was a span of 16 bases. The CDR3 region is CASTLGIQFTDTQYF. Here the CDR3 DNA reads TGTGCCAGCACCCTAGGTATCCAATTCACAGATACGCAGTATTTT. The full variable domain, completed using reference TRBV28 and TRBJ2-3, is DVKVTQSSRYLVKRTGEKVFLECVQDMDHENMFWYRQDPGLGLRLIYFSYDVKMKEKGDIPEGYSVSREKKERFSLILESASTNQTSMYLCASTLGIQFTDTQYFGPGTRLTVL.

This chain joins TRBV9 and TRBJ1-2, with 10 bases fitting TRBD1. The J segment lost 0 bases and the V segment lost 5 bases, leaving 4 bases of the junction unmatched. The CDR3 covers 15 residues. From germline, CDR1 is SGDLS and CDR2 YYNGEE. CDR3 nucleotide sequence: TGTGCCAGCAGTGGGGACAGGGGAACTAACTATGGCTACACCTTC. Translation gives CASSGDRGTNYGYTF. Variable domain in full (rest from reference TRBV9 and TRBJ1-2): DSGVTQTPKHLITATGQRVTLRCSPRSGDLSVYWYQQSLDQGLQFLIQYYNGEERAKGNILERFSAQQFPDLHSELNLSSLELGDSALYFCASSGDRGTNYGYTFGSGTRLTVV.